These 22 T cell receptor beta chains were sequenced from one sample in a study of blood T cell repertoires in COVID-19. Clones were read by immunoSEQ multiplex PCR, and TCRdb kept only the in-frame ones, dropping some. The sample contains 350,000 to 450,000 clones, less than 90% of which appear only once. The sample consisted of peripheral blood. The receptors shown here come from a woman aged 55-75 years with COVID-19, enrolled during active disease.

This clone appeared a single time. The chain combines TRBV10-1 with TRBJ2-1; possibly TRBD2 for D (5 bases). Germline V gene sequence: CDR1 WNHNN, CDR2 SYGVQD (reference sequence). This CDR3 is built from 13 residues. V lost 4 bases and J lost 6, with 10 bases in between. CDR3: CASSVKGSNEQFF. The CDR3 nucleotides are TGCGCCAGCAGTGTTAAAGGGAGCAATGAGCAGTTCTTC.

V usage is TRBV9 and J usage is TRBJ1-3, with 9 bases that match TRBD1. Trimming took 4 bases from V and 3 from J; bases not matched to a gene: 8. The CDR3 totals 16 residues. The germline CDR1 and CDR2 sequences are SGDLS and YYNGEE. CDR3 sequence: CASSPRQGGSGNTIYF. The CDR3 DNA reads TGTGCCAGCAGCCCCCGACAGGGGGGGAGTGGAAACACCATATATTTT. Variable domain in full (rest from reference TRBV9 and TRBJ1-3): DSGVTQTPKHLITATGQRVTLRCSPRSGDLSVYWYQQSLDQGLQFLIQYYNGEERAKGNILERFSAQQFPDLHSELNLSSLELGDSALYFCASSPRQGGSGNTIYFGEGSWLTVV.

This clone was observed a handful of times. The V call is TRBV29-1, the J call TRBJ1-1, with D hard to call. V was clipped by 2 bases and J by 7 bases, with 8 bases between them. CDR1 is SQVTM, CDR2 ANQGSEA, per germline. The CDR3 sequence is 11 residues long. The chain's CDR3 is CSVESVFEAFF. The CDR3 DNA sequence: TGCAGCGTTGAATCAGTTTTTGAAGCTTTCTTT.

The chain joins TRBV5-5 to TRBJ1-2; D not resolved. This CDR3 has 12 residues. CDR1 and CDR2 from the germline V gene are SGHKS and YYEKEE (reference sequence). The V end lost 5 bases, the J end lost 8 bases, and 13 bases lay between the germline ends. The CDR3 loop reads CASRFGVGGYTF. The CDR3 region has the DNA TGTGCCAGCAGGTTCGGGGTCGGCGGCTACACCTTC.

This CDR3 is CASSLTSGNEQYF. Written as DNA, the CDR3 is TGTGCCAGCAGCCTGACTAGCGGTAACGAGCAGTACTTC. The rearrangement joins TRBV7-2 to TRBJ2-7, with TRBD2 matching over 9 bases. CDR3 length equals 13 residues. CDR1 is SGHTA and CDR2 is FQGNSA in the germline V gene. Trimming took 5 bases from V and 5 from J; bases not matched to a gene: 4.

V gene TRBV27 combines with J gene TRBJ2-7; TRBD2 agrees at 9 bases. The germline gives CDR1 MNHEY, CDR2 SMNVEV (reference sequence). The CDR3 covers 15 residues. Trimming took 5 bases from V and 0 from J; bases not matched to a gene: 5. The CDR3 loop is CASSINSGSSYEQYF. In nucleotides, the CDR3 is TGTGCCAGCAGTATAAATAGCGGGAGCTCCTACGAGCAGTACTTC.

Written as DNA, the CDR3 is TGTGCCAGCAGCGTCGACAGGACCTCTGGAAACACCATATATTTT. Protein: CASSVDRTSGNTIYF. The rearrangement joins TRBV5-4 to TRBJ1-3, with D possibly being TRBD1 (6 bases). This CDR3 has 15 residues. Germline CDR1 reads SGHNT; CDR2 reads YYREEE (reference sequence). Trimming stripped 4 bases from V and 0 bases from J, with 11 bases between.

This sequence joins TRBV7-3 and TRBJ2-3, with 7 nucleotides matching TRBD2. This CDR3 spans 13 amino acids. Per germline, CDR1 SGHTA and CDR2 FQGTGA. Germline trimming cut 3 bases from V and 10 bases from J; bases unmatched to any gene: 7. CDR3 nucleotides: TGTGCCAGCAGCTTTCAGGTGGCGGGGGCGCAGTATTTT. It is translated as CASSFQVAGAQYF.

The CDR3 reads CASSPASNNYKYTF. The CDR3 DNA reads TGTGCCAGCTCACCAGCCAGCAACAACTATAAGTACACCTTC. V and J are TRBV18 and TRBJ1-2; no reliable D call. Germline V gene lookup returns CDR1 KGHSH and CDR2 LQKENI. V lost 2 bases and J 11 bases, leaving 18 bases between the germline ends. This CDR3 has 14 residues.

This clone showed up just a few times. This sequence joins TRBV12-3 or TRBV12-4 and TRBJ1-1; D perhaps matches TRBD1 (5 bases). V lost 4 bases to trimming and J lost 5 bases, with 11 bases between them. The CDR3 consists of 13 residues. CDR3 DNA sequence: TGTGCCAGCAGTTGGACGGGGACTACTGAAGCTTTCTTT. The encoded protein is CASSWTGTTEAFF.

The sample holds a few counts of this clone. The V gene is TRBV30, the J gene TRBJ2-1, with unresolved D. Germline V CDR1 and CDR2: GTSNPN, SVGIG (reference sequence). This CDR3 contains 11 residues. V shed 1 base and J shed 7 bases, with 5 bases lying between them. The CDR3 nucleotides are TGTGCCTGGAGTGGAGGAAATGAGCAGTTCTTC. Protein product: CAWSGGNEQFF.

The rearrangement links TRBV10-3 to TRBJ2-7, with D perhaps matching TRBD2 (5 bases). V shed 0 bases and J shed 2 bases, with 8 bases lying between them. The CDR3 has 14 residues. Germline lookup yields CDR1 ENHRY and CDR2 SYGVKD. The CDR3 here is CAISESQLAYEQYF. The CDR3 DNA reads TGTGCCATCAGTGAGTCGCAACTAGCCTACGAGCAGTACTTC.

This chain links TRBV5-1 with TRBJ2-5, with D hard to call. V was shortened by 5 bases and J by 0 bases, with 11 bases between the two germline ends. CDR3 length: 14 residues. Germline CDR1 reads SGHRS; CDR2 reads YFSETQ. CDR3 nucleotides: TGCGCCAGCAGGTATAAAAGCTACCAAGAGACCCAGTACTTC. Protein product: CASRYKSYQETQYF. The full variable domain, completed using reference TRBV5-1 and TRBJ2-5, is KAGVTQTPRYLIKTRGQQVTLSCSPISGHRSVSWYQQTPGQGLQFLFEYFSETQRNKGNFPGRFSGRQFSNSRSEMNVSTLELGDSALYLCASRYKSYQETQYFGPGTRLLVL.

V is TRBV9 and J is TRBJ2-1; tentatively, D is TRBD2 (6 bases). Between the trimmed V and J ends, which lost 0 bases and 10 bases, there was a span of 11 bases. The germline V gene encodes CDR1 SGDLS and CDR2 YYNGEE. The CDR3 spans 13 residues. The CDR3 DNA sequence: TGTGCCAGCAGCGTAGAGGGCGGGGACGAGCAGTTCTTC. It specifies CASSVEGGDEQFF.

The chain's CDR3 is CASTYSSGGLGGGDTQYF. In nucleotides, the CDR3 is TGTGCCAGCACCTACTCTAGCGGGGGTCTAGGAGGCGGAGATACGCAGTATTTT. The chain recombines TRBV6-2 or TRBV6-3 with TRBJ2-3; 10 positions match TRBD2. Germline lookup yields CDR1 MNHEY and CDR2 SVGEGT. The CDR3 is 18 residues long. V was pared by 7 bases and J by 5 bases, with 18 bases of the junction left unmatched.

CDR3 nucleotides: TGTGCCAGCAGCGCAGGGGACAGCAATCAGCCCCAGCATTTT. Its translation: CASSAGDSNQPQHF. The V and J genes are TRBV9 and TRBJ1-5, with TRBD1 as a possible D gene (6 bases). Trimming shortened V by 3 bases and J by 1 base, and 8 bases separated the two germline ends. The germline V gene encodes CDR1 SGDLS and CDR2 YYNGEE. The CDR3 is 14 residues long. The complete variable domain, with remaining parts taken from reference TRBV9 and TRBJ1-5, reads DSGVTQTPKHLITATGQRVTLRCSPRSGDLSVYWYQQSLDQGLQFLIQYYNGEERAKGNILERFSAQQFPDLHSELNLSSLELGDSALYFCASSAGDSNQPQHFGDGTRLSIL.

This clone was seen only a few times. V gene TRBV18 combines with J gene TRBJ1-5, with D unclear. CDR3 length: 16 amino acids. Trimming shortened V by 4 bases and J by 1 base, and 14 bases separated the two germline ends. Germline V gene sequence: CDR1 KGHSH, CDR2 LQKENI. The CDR3 nucleotides read TGTGCCAGCTCACGTGAAGAATGGGCCAGCAATCAGCCCCAGCATTTT. It translates to CASSREEWASNQPQHF.

The V gene is TRBV4-3, the J gene TRBJ2-3; D possibly corresponds to TRBD2 (7 bases). CDR3 length equals 17 residues. V was clipped by 0 bases and J by 1 base, with 14 bases between them. Germline CDR1 and CDR2: LGHNA and YSLEER. The CDR3 spells CASSQDFGGQGTDTQYF. The CDR3 DNA is TGCGCCAGCAGCCAAGATTTCGGGGGGCAGGGCACAGATACGCAGTATTTT.

The J gene is TRBJ2-1, the V gene TRBV27; tentatively, D is TRBD2 (7 bases). V was clipped by 10 bases and J by 6 bases, with 16 bases between them. The CDR3 extends over 13 amino acids. Germline CDR1 reads MNHEY; CDR2 reads SMNVEV (reference sequence). The CDR3: CATWTGGSNEQFF. Here the CDR3 DNA reads TGTGCCACCTGGACGGGGGGCAGCAATGAGCAGTTCTTC.

The chain combines TRBV2 with TRBJ1-1; no definite D call. Germline loops: CDR1 SNHLY, CDR2 FYNNEI. Between the trimmed V and J ends, which lost 6 bases and 5 bases, there was a span of 19 bases. This CDR3 has 15 amino acids. This CDR3 is CASRSRPAAGTEAFF. Written as DNA, the CDR3 is TGTGCCAGCAGGTCTCGGCCAGCTGCGGGGACTGAAGCTTTCTTT.

This clone was seen a few times. The genes are TRBV5-4 and TRBJ1-2, with D possibly being TRBD1 (6 bases). V gave up 4 bases and J gave up 6 bases, with 13 bases separating them. In germline, CDR1 is SGHNT, CDR2 YYREEE (reference sequence). This CDR3 comprises 13 residues. The CDR3 sequence: CASSPWGGDGYTF. The CDR3 region has the DNA TGTGCCAGCAGCCCCTGGGGGGGCGATGGCTACACCTTC. The whole variable domain, remainder taken from reference TRBV5-4 and TRBJ1-2, is ETGVTQSPTHLIKTRGQQVTLRCSSQSGHNTVSWYQQALGQGPQFIFQYYREEENGRGNFPPRFSGLQFPNYSSELNVNALELDDSALYLCASSPWGGDGYTFGSGTRLTVV.

The CDR3 is CAWGTTGAGETQYF. The CDR3 DNA sequence: TGTGCCTGGGGGACCACAGGGGCGGGGGAGACCCAGTACTTC. The genes are TRBV30 and TRBJ2-5; the D gene is possibly TRBD1 (7 bases). With 5 bases removed from V and 5 bases from J, the gap between germline ends came to 18 bases. Germline CDR1 GTSNPN, CDR2 SVGIG (reference sequence). CDR3 length: 14 amino acids.